The 26 T cell receptor beta chains reported below all come from one sample, sequenced in a study of T-cell memory formation after mild COVID-19. Each CDR3 protein is one row after TCRdb ran MiXCR on the 5' RACE reads. The sample includes hundreds of thousands of distinct CDR3 sequences, about 20% of them seen just once. Sequenced: PBMCs or a T cell subset sorted from them (not recorded which). The receptors originated from an adult woman who had mild COVID-19 (a few samples of this study predate the infection). Cell type and time point are not known.

This chain uses TRBV6-2 or TRBV6-3 with TRBJ2-3; no clear D. CDR3 length: 13 amino acids. Trimming stripped 5 bases from V and 4 bases from J, with 10 bases between. Germline CDR1 is MNHEY and CDR2 is SVGEGT. This CDR3 reads CASSSPRPDTQYF. In DNA, the CDR3 is TGTGCCAGCAGTAGCCCTAGGCCAGATACGCAGTATTTT.

This clonotype has more than one count but fewer than ten. V is TRBV3-1 and J is TRBJ1-1; D is undetermined. The CDR3 consists of 15 residues. Germline values: CDR1 LGHDT, CDR2 YNNKEL (reference sequence). Deletions cut 5 bases from V and 6 bases from J, with 19 bases between. The CDR3 protein is CASSVPGPRGAEAFF. The CDR3 DNA reads as TGTGCCAGCAGCGTCCCGGGCCCCCGAGGAGCTGAAGCTTTCTTT.

The chain recombines TRBV4-1 with TRBJ2-5; 9 bases agree with TRBD2. The CDR3 is 15 residues long. Trimming cost V 3 bases and J 4 bases; bases outside gene matches: 6. Looked up from germline, CDR1 is MGHRA and CDR2 is YSYEKL. In DNA form, the CDR3 reads TGCGCCAGCAGCCAGGTGGGACTAGCCATAGAGACCCAGTACTTC. This encodes CASSQVGLAIETQYF.

A few counts support this clonotype. The chain carries TRBV9 and TRBJ2-5, with 8 bases fitting TRBD1. The CDR3 consists of 16 residues. Germline V lookup: CDR1 SGDLS, CDR2 YYNGEE. The junction had 9 bases not matched to a gene; V was cut back by 0 bases and J by 5 bases. CDR3: CASSVAMTGDSETQYF. Here the CDR3 DNA reads TGTGCCAGCAGCGTAGCTATGACAGGGGATTCCGAGACCCAGTACTTC.

The J gene is TRBJ2-1, the V gene TRBV7-9, with D perhaps TRBD1 or TRBD2 (6 bases each). This CDR3 spans 16 amino acids. Between the trimmed V and J ends, which lost 1 base and 4 bases, there was a span of 14 bases. Germline values: CDR1 SEHNR, CDR2 FQNEAQ (reference sequence). The CDR3 reads CASSLVTGAKYNEQFF. CDR3 in DNA: TGTGCCAGCAGCTTAGTGACGGGGGCGAAGTACAATGAGCAGTTCTTC.

This clonotype has a handful of counts. The V gene is TRBV4-3, the J gene TRBJ2-3; the D is unclear. This CDR3 is 13 amino acids long. Germline CDR1 and CDR2: LGHNA and YSLEER. Trimming took off 4 bases at V and 4 bases at J, with 9 bases between the two ends. The CDR3 DNA reads TGCGCCAGCAGCCTCGATCAAGCAGATACGCAGTATTTT. Its protein is CASSLDQADTQYF.

The chain combines TRBV9 with TRBJ1-1; D not certain. The CDR3 consists of 14 residues. Per the germline V gene, CDR1 is SGDLS and CDR2 is YYNGEE. Trimming cost V 0 bases and J 1 base, with 7 bases left between them. The CDR3 here is CASSVEAQNTEAFF. The CDR3 nucleotides read TGTGCCAGCAGCGTAGAGGCACAGAACACTGAAGCTTTCTTT.

This clonotype has a handful of counts. The chain couples TRBV4-1 to TRBJ2-7; no clear D. V dropped 3 bases and J dropped 3 bases, with 12 bases sitting between them. Germline CDR1 is MGHRA and CDR2 is YSYEKL. The length of the CDR3 is 14 residues. The CDR3 region is CASSQGLNNYEQYF. CDR3 DNA: TGCGCCAGCAGCCAGGGCTTAAATAACTACGAGCAGTACTTC.

This clonotype came up a few times. J is TRBJ2-3 and V is TRBV7-2; TRBD2 matches at 7 bases. CDR3 size: 16 residues. J lost 2 bases, V lost 5 bases, and 10 bases had no gene match. The germline CDR1 and CDR2 sequences are SGHTA and FQGNSA. The CDR3 nucleotides read TGTGCCAGCAGCACCTTAGCGGGTCTTTACACAGATACGCAGTATTTT. Encoded protein: CASSTLAGLYTDTQYF.

In its sample, this clonotype was seen a few times. The chain's CDR3 is CASSIRLASGEQYF. CDR3 bases: TGTGCCAGCAGTATACGACTAGCTTCGGGCGAGCAGTACTTC. The V and J genes are TRBV12-3 or TRBV12-4 and TRBJ2-7, with 7 bases matching TRBD2. V lost 5 bases to trimming and J lost 6 bases; unmatched junction nucleotides: 10. The CDR3 loop spans 14 amino acids.

This clonotype has a handful of counts. This chain joins TRBV29-1 and TRBJ2-1, with 12 bases identical to TRBD2. V dropped 4 bases and J dropped 0; count of bases not matched to a gene: 4. The CDR3 runs to 16 residues. Germline V lookup: CDR1 SQVTM, CDR2 ANQGSEA. The CDR3 bases are TGCAGCGTTGTACTAGCGGGGGGTAGCTCCTACAATGAGCAGTTCTTC. Translating it yields CSVVLAGGSSYNEQFF.

This clonotype was seen a few times. The rearrangement joins TRBV6-6 to TRBJ1-5; D is undetermined. CDR3 length equals 13 residues. V gave up 2 bases and J gave up 4 bases, with 6 bases separating them. The germline gives CDR1 MNHNY, CDR2 SVGAGI (reference sequence). CDR3: CASSYPGNQPQHF. The CDR3 region has the DNA TGTGCCAGCAGTTACCCTGGGAATCAGCCCCAGCATTTT.

This clonotype turned up a few times. J is TRBJ1-1 and V is TRBV10-3; D perhaps matches TRBD1 (6 bases). Germline CDR1 is ENHRY and CDR2 is SYGVKD. Trimming left V 3 bases short and J 1 base short, with 12 bases between. This CDR3 comprises 15 residues. CDR3 in amino acids: CAISDKGQTNTEAFF. As DNA, the CDR3 is TGTGCCATCAGTGATAAAGGACAGACGAACACTGAAGCTTTCTTT.

This clonotype was counted only a few times. CDR3 in DNA: TGTGCCAGCAGCTTAACTAGCGGGCCTTACAATGAGCAGTTCTTC. It specifies CASSLTSGPYNEQFF. This chain joins TRBV7-3 and TRBJ2-1, with 7 bases matching TRBD2. The CDR3 runs 15 residues. V gave up 0 bases and J gave up 4 bases; unmatched junction bases: 3. Germline V gene sequence: CDR1 SGHTA, CDR2 FQGTGA.

In regard to this clonotype: At one end the junction does not follow the germline gene, possibly because of a read error. The rearrangement joins TRBV9 to TRBJ1-5, with TRBD1 as a possible D gene (5 bases). Germline CDR1 and CDR2: SGDLS and YYNGEE. The length of the CDR3 is 17 residues. The CDR3 spells CASSVRGGTAHNQHQHF. CDR3 DNA sequence: TGTGCCAGCAGCGTACGTGGGGGGACGGCCCACAATCAGCACCAGCATTTT.

This clonotype was recorded at least ten times. The chain has TRBV7-2 and TRBJ2-7; 9 bases fit TRBD1. Germline-derived CDR1 and CDR2 are SGHTA and FQGNSA. With V trimmed by 5 bases and J by 1 base, 12 bases remained unmatched. The CDR3 is 17 residues long. For the CDR3, the DNA is TGTGCCAGCAGCACGCGTGGGGCGGGACAGGGTTCCTACGAGCAGTACTTC. Its translation: CASSTRGAGQGSYEQYF.

This clonotype was observed a handful of times. The chain combines TRBV20-1 with TRBJ2-3; 9 bases match TRBD2. The CDR3 extends over 16 amino acids. V dropped 3 bases and J dropped 0; count of bases not matched to a gene: 7. CDR1 and CDR2 from the germline V gene are DFQATT and SNEGSKA (reference sequence). CDR3 in amino acids: CSASRISGGSTDTQYF. The CDR3 region has the DNA TGCAGTGCTAGCCGGATTAGCGGGGGCAGCACAGATACGCAGTATTTT.

This clonotype turned up a few times. The V and J genes are TRBV9 and TRBJ1-1, with TRBD1 identical over 8 bases. Losses at the gene ends were 9 bases for V and 5 bases for J; bases not matched to a gene: 6. This CDR3 region has 12 residues. Per the germline V gene, CDR1 is SGDLS and CDR2 is YYNGEE. This chain's CDR3 is CATGQGGTEAFF. CDR3 in DNA: TGTGCCACAGGACAGGGCGGAACTGAAGCTTTCTTT.

This rearrangement joins TRBV12-3 or TRBV12-4 to TRBJ2-1; 8 bases fit TRBD1. This CDR3 comprises 15 residues. The V and J ends lost 6 bases and 5 bases, in that order; junction bases with no gene match: 9. The CDR3 is CASSPDRAGHNEQFF. The CDR3 DNA reads as TGTGCCAGCAGCCCGGACAGGGCCGGCCACAATGAGCAGTTCTTC.

The rearrangement uses TRBV9 and TRBJ2-3; possible D gene TRBD2, 6 bases. Trimming cost V 0 bases and J 6 bases, with 11 bases left between them. The CDR3 extends over 14 amino acids. The germline V gene has CDR1 SGDLS and CDR2 YYNGEE. CDR3 loop: CASSVEASADTQYF. For the CDR3, the DNA is TGTGCCAGCAGCGTAGAGGCTAGCGCGGATACGCAGTATTTT.

This clonotype was detected a few times. This chain links TRBV7-9 with TRBJ2-7; a possible D gene is TRBD2 (5 bases). There are 13 residues in the CDR3. In germline, CDR1 is SEHNR, CDR2 FQNEAQ (reference sequence). V was clipped by 4 bases and J by 6 bases, with 13 bases between them. The CDR3 is CASSSPAEGEQYF. CDR3 coding DNA: TGTGCCAGCAGCTCACCGGCCGAGGGCGAGCAGTACTTC.

The chain uses TRBV30 and TRBJ2-7; 8 bases are shared with TRBD1. V gave up 0 bases and J gave up 2 bases; unmatched junction bases: 9. The CDR3 runs 16 residues. Germline V gene data show CDR1 as GTSNPN and CDR2 as SVGIG (reference sequence). The CDR3 region is CAWSVLRDRRAYEQYF. In nucleotides, the CDR3 is TGTGCCTGGAGTGTACTACGGGACAGGAGAGCCTACGAGCAGTACTTC.

The J gene is TRBJ2-1, the V gene TRBV29-1, with a possible D match to TRBD1 (6 bases). Trimming took off 6 bases at V and 0 bases at J, with 12 bases between the two ends. The CDR3 sequence is 14 residues long. CDR1 and CDR2 from the germline V gene are SQVTM and ANQGSEA. CDR3 loop: CSVAPRGSYNEQFF. Written as DNA, the CDR3 is TGCAGCGTAGCCCCCAGGGGCTCCTACAATGAGCAGTTCTTC.

This clonotype showed up just a few times. The chain employs TRBV7-3 and TRBJ2-2; D gene ambiguous. V was shortened by 2 bases and J by 1 base, with 5 bases between the two germline ends. Germline V gene data show CDR1 as SGHTA and CDR2 as FQGTGA. The CDR3 spans 14 residues. CDR3 coding DNA: TGTGCCAGCAGCTTATATCTGAACACCGGGGAGCTGTTTTTT. Translation: CASSLYLNTGELFF.

This clonotype came up a few times. The chain is built from TRBV12-3 or TRBV12-4 and TRBJ2-1; 13 bases align to TRBD2. V was clipped by 6 bases and J by 9 bases; unmatched bases: 5. CDR3 length: 14 amino acids. The CDR3 region is CASRTSGGASEQFF. As DNA, the CDR3 is TGTGCCAGCAGAACTAGCGGGGGGGCCTCTGAGCAGTTCTTC.

This clonotype has a handful of counts. This chain joins TRBV20-1 and TRBJ2-1, with 11 positions matching TRBD2. The CDR3 loop spans 19 amino acids. CDR1 and CDR2 from the germline V gene are DFQATT and SNEGSKA (reference sequence). The ends lost 5 bases at V and 2 bases at J; junction bases unmatched: 17. Written as DNA, the CDR3 is TGCAGTGCTTTACTACTAGCGGGGGCCTCCGATCAAACCTACAATGAGCAGTTCTTC. The encoded protein is CSALLLAGASDQTYNEQFF.